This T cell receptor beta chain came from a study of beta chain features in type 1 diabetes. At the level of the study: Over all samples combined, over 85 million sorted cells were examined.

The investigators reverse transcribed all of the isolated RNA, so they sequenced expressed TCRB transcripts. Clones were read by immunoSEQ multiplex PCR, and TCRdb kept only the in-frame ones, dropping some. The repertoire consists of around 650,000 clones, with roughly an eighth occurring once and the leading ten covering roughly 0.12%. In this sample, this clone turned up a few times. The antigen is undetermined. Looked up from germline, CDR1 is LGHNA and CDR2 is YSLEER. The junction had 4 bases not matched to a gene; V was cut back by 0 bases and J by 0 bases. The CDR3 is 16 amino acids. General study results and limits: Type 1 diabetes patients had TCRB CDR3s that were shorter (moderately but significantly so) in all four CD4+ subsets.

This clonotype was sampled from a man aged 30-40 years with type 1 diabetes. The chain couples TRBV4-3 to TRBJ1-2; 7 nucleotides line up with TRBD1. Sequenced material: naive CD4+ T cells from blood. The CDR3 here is CASSQDPQGANYGYTF. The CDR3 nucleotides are TGCGCCAGCAGCCAAGATCCCCAGGGGGCTAACTATGGCTACACCTTC.